This entry concerns a single TCR beta chain. The CDR3 sequence is 14 residues long. Germline lookup yields CDR1 DFQATT and CDR2 SNEGSKA (reference sequence). The entry originates in a study of T cells expressing NK-cell markers. No DNA is given; TCRdb re-called the 5' RACE reads and lists each CDR3 protein once. The listing records approximately 420,000 distinct CDR3 sequences. V is TRBV20-1 and J is TRBJ2-1; the D call of TRBD1 rests on TCRdb alone, since no DNA is present to check it. Source material: blood T cells: a sorted CD56 or NKG2C T cell subset, CD4+ or CD8+ T cells, or bulk PBMC T cells (not recorded which). The source is a woman in her forties or fifties in good health. The CDR3 region is CSAPTGTGGGEQFF.